This TCR beta chain was profiled in a study of CD8 T cells in Susac syndrome. On the study more broadly: Patients with Susac syndrome were, at the time of blood collection, therapy-naive, maintained on corticosteroids, or maintained on intravenous immunoglobulin alone.

In this sample, this clonotype turned up once. TCR beta sequencing was performed on blood CD8+ and CD4+ T cells. The authors negatively isolated CD8+ and CD4+ T cells and FACS-enriched TEMRA cells. With random hexamers, reverse transcription was performed on roughly 0.5 to 1 ug of RNA. With immunoSEQ multiplex PCR, TCR beta CDR3 was amplified across 54 Vbeta and 13 Jbeta. TCRdb re-analysed the immunoSEQ multiplex PCR reads in MiXCR, keeping a single row per CDR3 protein. The repertoire consists of 240,000 or so distinct CDR3 sequences, with about 96% occurring once and the leading ten covering approximately 0.094%. The specimen sequenced was CD4+ T cells from PBMCs. This clonotype was obtained from a human donor with Susac syndrome.

DNA for the CDR3: TGCAGTGCTACCGGGGCCAAAAAGGGGAACACTGAAGCTTTCTTT. This sequence encodes CSATGAKKGNTEAFF. J is TRBJ1-1 and V is TRBV20-1, with a weak D call TRBD1 (5 bases). V lost 4 bases to trimming and J lost 1 base, with 16 bases between them. The CDR3 totals 15 residues. Looked up from germline, CDR1 is DFQATT and CDR2 is SNEGSKA (reference sequence).